This T cell receptor beta chain was captured in a study of long-term antiretroviral therapy in people with HIV. Study-wide results and caveats: Repertoires looked antigen-experienced, with only a slight naive shift after ART. Documentation of ART adherence, viral resistance or therapy changes was absent.

Assay version v3.0 of immunoSEQ was used, and it was run at survey level. The table came from immunoSEQ multiplex PCR; TCRdb's copy has only in-frame clones and leaves some out. The sample yields 35,000 or so clones, approximately 85% seen once. On this clone: Its target is not known.

This clonotype was sampled from a man aged 18 to 35 with HIV. This sample comprised unsorted PBMCs, obtained 2.2 years after starting antiretroviral therapy.

The CDR3 nucleotides read TGTGCCAGCAGCCCCGGACCCTCCTACGAGCAGTACTTC. Translation gives CASSPGPSYEQYF. V and J are TRBV7-2 and TRBJ2-7; no definite D call. Germline V gene data show CDR1 as SGHTA and CDR2 as FQGNSA. This CDR3 has 13 amino acids. Trimming left V 5 bases short and J 0 bases short, with 8 bases between. Looking up the rest from reference TRBV7-2 and TRBJ2-7 gives the full variable domain: GAGVSQSPSNKVTEKGKDVELRCDPISGHTALYWYRQSLGQGLEFLIYFQGNSAPDKSGLPSDRFSAERTGGSVSTLTIQRTQQEDSAVYLCASSPGPSYEQYFGPGTRLTVT.